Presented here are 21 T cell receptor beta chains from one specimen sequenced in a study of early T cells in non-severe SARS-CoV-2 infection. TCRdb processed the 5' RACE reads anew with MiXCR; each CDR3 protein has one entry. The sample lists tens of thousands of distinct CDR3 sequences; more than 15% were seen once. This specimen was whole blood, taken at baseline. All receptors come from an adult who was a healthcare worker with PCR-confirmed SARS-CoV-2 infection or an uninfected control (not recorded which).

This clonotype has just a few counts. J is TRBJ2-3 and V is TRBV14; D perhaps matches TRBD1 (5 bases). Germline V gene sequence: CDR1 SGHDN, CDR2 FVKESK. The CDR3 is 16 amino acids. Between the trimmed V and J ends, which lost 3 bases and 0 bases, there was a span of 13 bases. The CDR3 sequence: CASSHRQSPSTDTQYF. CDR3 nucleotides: TGTGCCAGCAGCCATCGACAGTCCCCTAGCACAGATACGCAGTATTTT.

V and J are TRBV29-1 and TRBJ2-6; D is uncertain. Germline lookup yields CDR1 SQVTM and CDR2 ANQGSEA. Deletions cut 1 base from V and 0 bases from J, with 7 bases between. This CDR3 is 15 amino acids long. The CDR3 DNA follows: TGCAGCGTTGAAGTTTGGGTCTCTGGGGCCAACGTCCTGACTTTC. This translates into CSVEVWVSGANVLTF.

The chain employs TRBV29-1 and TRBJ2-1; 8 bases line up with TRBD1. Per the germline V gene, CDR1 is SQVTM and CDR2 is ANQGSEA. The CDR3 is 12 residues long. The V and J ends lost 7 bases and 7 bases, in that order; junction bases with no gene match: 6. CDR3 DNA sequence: TGCAGCGGCGGGACAGGCCTTAATGAGCAGTTCTTC. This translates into CSGGTGLNEQFF.

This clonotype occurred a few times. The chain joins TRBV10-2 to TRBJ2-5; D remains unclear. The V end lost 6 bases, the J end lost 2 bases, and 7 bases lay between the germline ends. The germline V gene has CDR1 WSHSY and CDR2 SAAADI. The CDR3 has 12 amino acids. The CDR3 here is CASRKNQETQYF. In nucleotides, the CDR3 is TGCGCCAGCAGGAAGAATCAAGAGACCCAGTACTTC.

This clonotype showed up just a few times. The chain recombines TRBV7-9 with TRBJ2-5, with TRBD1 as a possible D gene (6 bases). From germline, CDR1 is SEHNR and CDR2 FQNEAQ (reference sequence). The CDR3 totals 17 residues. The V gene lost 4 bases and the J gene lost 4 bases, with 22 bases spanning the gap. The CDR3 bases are TGTGCCAGCAGCTCCGGGCCGTACAGGGTCTCTGGAGAGACCCAGTACTTC. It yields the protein CASSSGPYRVSGETQYF.

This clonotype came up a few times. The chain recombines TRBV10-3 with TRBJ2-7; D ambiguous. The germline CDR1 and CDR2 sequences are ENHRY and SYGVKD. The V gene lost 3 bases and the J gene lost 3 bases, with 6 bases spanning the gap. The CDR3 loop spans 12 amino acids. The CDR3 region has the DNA TGTGCCATCAGTGAAAATCTCTACGAGCAGTACTTC. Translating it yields CAISENLYEQYF.

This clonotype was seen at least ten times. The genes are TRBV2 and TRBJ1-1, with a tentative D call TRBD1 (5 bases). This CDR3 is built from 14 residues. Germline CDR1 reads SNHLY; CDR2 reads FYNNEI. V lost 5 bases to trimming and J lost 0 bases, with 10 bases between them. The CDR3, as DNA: TGTGCCAGCAGTTACAGGTTCATGAACACTGAAGCTTTCTTT. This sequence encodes CASSYRFMNTEAFF.

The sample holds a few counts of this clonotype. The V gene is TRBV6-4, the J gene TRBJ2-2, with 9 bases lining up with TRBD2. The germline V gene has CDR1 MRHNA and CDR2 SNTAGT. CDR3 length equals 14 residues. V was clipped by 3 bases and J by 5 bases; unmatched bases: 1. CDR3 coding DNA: TGTGCCAGCAGTGAGGCGGGAGGGACCGGGGAGCTGTTTTTT. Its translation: CASSEAGGTGELFF.

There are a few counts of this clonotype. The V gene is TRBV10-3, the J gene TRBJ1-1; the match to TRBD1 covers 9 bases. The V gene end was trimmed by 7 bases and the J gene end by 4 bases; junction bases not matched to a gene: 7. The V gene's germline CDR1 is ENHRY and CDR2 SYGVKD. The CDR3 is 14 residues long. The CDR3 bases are TGTGCCATCATGTCCGGGACAGGGCGCACTGAAGCTTTCTTT. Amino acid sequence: CAIMSGTGRTEAFF.

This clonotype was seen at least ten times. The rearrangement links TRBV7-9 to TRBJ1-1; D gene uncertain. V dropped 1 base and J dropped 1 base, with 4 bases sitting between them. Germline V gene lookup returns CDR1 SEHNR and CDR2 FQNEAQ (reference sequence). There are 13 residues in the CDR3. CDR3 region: CASSLGQNTEAFF. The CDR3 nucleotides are TGTGCCAGCAGCTTAGGGCAGAACACTGAAGCTTTCTTT.

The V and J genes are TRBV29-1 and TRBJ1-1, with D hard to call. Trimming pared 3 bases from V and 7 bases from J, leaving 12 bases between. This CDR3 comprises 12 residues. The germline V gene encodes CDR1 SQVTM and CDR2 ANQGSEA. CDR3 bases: TGCAGCGTTGAGTGGCGGGTTGGTGAAGCTTTCTTT. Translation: CSVEWRVGEAFF.

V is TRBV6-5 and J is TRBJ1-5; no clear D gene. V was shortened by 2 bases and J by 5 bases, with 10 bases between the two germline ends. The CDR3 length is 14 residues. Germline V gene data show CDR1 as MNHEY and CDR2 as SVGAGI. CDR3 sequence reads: CASSYIGRDQPQHF. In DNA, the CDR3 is TGTGCCAGCAGTTACATAGGGAGGGATCAGCCCCAGCATTTT.

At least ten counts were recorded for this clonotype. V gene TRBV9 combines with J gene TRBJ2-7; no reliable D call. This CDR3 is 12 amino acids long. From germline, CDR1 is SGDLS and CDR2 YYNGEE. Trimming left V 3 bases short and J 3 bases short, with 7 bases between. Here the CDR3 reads CASSADGYEQYF. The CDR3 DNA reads TGTGCCAGCAGCGCGGACGGCTACGAGCAGTACTTC.

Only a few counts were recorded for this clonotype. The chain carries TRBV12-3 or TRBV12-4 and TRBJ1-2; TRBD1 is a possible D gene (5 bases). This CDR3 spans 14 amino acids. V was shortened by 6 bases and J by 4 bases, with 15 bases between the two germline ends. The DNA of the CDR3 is TGTGCCAGCAGCCCAACGGGGGATATCTATGGCTACACCTTC. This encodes CASSPTGDIYGYTF.

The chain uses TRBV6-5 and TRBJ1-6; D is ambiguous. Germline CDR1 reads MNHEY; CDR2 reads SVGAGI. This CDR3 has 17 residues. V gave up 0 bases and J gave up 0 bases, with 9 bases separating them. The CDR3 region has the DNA TGTGCCAGCAGTTACTCGGGCGGGAGCTCCTATAATTCACCCCTCCACTTT. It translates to CASSYSGGSSYNSPLHF.

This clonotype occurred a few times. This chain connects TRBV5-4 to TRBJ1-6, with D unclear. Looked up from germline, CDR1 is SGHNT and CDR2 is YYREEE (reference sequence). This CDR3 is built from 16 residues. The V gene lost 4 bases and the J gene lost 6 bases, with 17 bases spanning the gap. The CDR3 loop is CASSVRTVGGNSPLHF. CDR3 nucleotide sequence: TGTGCCAGCAGCGTACGAACAGTAGGTGGTAATTCACCCCTCCACTTT.

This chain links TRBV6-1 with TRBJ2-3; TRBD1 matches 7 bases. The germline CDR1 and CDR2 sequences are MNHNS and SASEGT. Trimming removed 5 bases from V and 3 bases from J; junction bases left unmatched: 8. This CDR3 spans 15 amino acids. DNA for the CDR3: TGTGCCAGCAGTCAAGACAGGGTCATAACAGATACGCAGTATTTT. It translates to CASSQDRVITDTQYF.

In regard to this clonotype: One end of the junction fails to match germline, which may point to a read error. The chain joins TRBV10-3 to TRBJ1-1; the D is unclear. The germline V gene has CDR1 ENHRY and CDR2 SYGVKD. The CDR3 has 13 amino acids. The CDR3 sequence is CVISVKPDLEAFF. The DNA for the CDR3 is TGTGTCATCAGTGTGAAACCCGACCTCGAAGCTTTCTTT.

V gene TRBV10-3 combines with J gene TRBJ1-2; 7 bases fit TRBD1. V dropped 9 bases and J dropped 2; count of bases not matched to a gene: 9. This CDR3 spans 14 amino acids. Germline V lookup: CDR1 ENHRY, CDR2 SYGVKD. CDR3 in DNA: TGTGCCATTGGAACAGGGGATTCGAACTATGGCTACACCTTC. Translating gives CAIGTGDSNYGYTF.

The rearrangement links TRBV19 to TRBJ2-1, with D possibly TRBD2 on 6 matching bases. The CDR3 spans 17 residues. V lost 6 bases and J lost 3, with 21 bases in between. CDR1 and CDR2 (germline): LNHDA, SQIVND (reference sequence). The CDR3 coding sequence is TGTGCCAGTAGCCCGACTGGAGGGTCTTCGGTCTACAATGAGCAGTTCTTC. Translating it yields CASSPTGGSSVYNEQFF.

The CDR3 here is CASSLYRGNSYNEQFF. The DNA for the CDR3 is TGTGCCAGCAGCCTCTACAGGGGGAACTCCTACAATGAGCAGTTCTTC. V and J are TRBV27 and TRBJ2-1; 8 positions match TRBD1. J was trimmed by 0 bases and V by 6 bases; bases with no gene match: 7. This CDR3 comprises 16 residues. CDR1 and CDR2 (germline): MNHEY, SMNVEV (reference sequence).